This TCR beta chain was sequenced in a study of response to subunit inactivated influenza vaccine. Study observations and caveats: A suggestion made by the authors is that each seasonal influenza vaccination recruits few new T cells.

As concerns this clonotype: Its antigen is not known.

TCRdb independently ran MiXCR on the RT-PCR reads; one entry per CDR3 protein. Of around 530,000 distinct CDR3 sequences listed, roughly 12% are singletons. Sequencing was performed on PBMCs from blood, taken on the day of vaccination. This receptor was identified in a man in his fifties who received an inactivated influenza vaccine.

CDR3 in amino acids: CASSLVAAGGRSGTQYF. The CDR3 DNA sequence: TGTGCCAGCAGCTTGGTGGCAGCGGGGGGGCGATCGGGTACGCAGTATTTT. The chain carries TRBV5-4 and TRBJ2-3, with 10 positions matching TRBD2. This CDR3 comprises 17 residues. Germline assignment: CDR1 SGHNT and CDR2 YYREEE (reference sequence). The V segment lost 0 bases and the J segment 8 bases; nucleotides outside the gene matches: 12.